This TCR beta chain was captured by sequencing in a study of T cell responses to AZD1222 COVID-19 vaccine. Overall study results and limits: The study found vaccine-associated CD4 TCRs spanning spike, dominant at 160-218 and 743-854. Clonal diversity was possibly underestimated, and white British individuals and females predominated among donors. Researchers took repertoire samples only after the peak T cell response had come.

The data were produced by immunoSEQ multiplex PCR, yet TCRdb's version contains in-frame clones alone and is incomplete. The profile shows approximately 67,000 clones, roughly four fifths of them singletons. This clone was recorded only once. No antigen is known for it. The material was peripheral blood, obtained 28 days after the second AZD1222 dose. The origin of this receptor is an adult who received the AZD1222 COVID-19 vaccine.

In DNA, the CDR3 is TGCGCCAGCAGCGGCGGCCTCATGTACTATGGCTACACCTTC. Translation: CASSGGLMYYGYTF. The rearrangement uses TRBV5-1 and TRBJ1-2, with D hard to call. Germline CDR1 is SGHRS and CDR2 is YFSETQ. Trimming removed 4 bases from V and 3 bases from J, with 13 bases in between. The CDR3 consists of 14 residues.